Below, one TCR beta chain is given with its context. This specimen comes from a study of T cells after posttransplantation cyclophosphamide. Sequencing used immunoSEQ multiplex PCR; TCRdb keeps in-frame clones, though not all of them. This table holds about 15,000 clones, roughly 93% found once. Cyclophosphamide on days +3 and +4 followed busulfan-fludarabine conditioning and a marrow graft. Germline V CDR1 and CDR2: SNHLY, FYNNEI. V lost 11 bases and J lost 1, with 14 bases in between. CDR3 length: 13 amino acids. This chain connects TRBV2 to TRBJ1-1; D call uncertain. The input for sequencing was CD4+ T cells sorted from blood, taken after allogeneic stem cell transplant with posttransplant cyclophosphamide. The sequence derives from a male patient between 55 and 70 years old who received an allogeneic stem cell transplant from a related donor and was CMV-positive. Some T cells could come from the graft donor. The CDR3 DNA is TGTGCCGTGACTCCTCAGCGGAACACTGAAGCTTTCTTT. This encodes CAVTPQRNTEAFF.